The 9 T cell receptor beta chains listed next were all sequenced from one sample in a study of blood T cells in healthy people across ages. Alongside a J-beta primer mix, a sample-barcoded 5' primer served in a second PCR lasting about 7 to 12 cycles. TCRdb ran MiXCR on the 5' RACE reads and lists one entry per CDR3 protein. The data hold 1,500,000 or so distinct CDR3 sequences, with 45% to 70% observed a single time. The sample consisted of blood. These receptors originate from a young man in good health.

This clonotype was seen a handful of times. The genes are TRBV4-2 and TRBJ2-1; D remains ambiguous. CDR1 is LGHNA, CDR2 YNFKEQ, per germline. This CDR3 has 14 residues. The germline V and J ends were trimmed by 0 bases and 4 bases, with 7 bases remaining between them. The CDR3 DNA reads TGTGCCAGCAGCCAAGATTTCAGTTACAATGAGCAGTTCTTC. Protein product: CASSQDFSYNEQFF.

Only a few counts were recorded for this clonotype. The J gene is TRBJ2-2, the V gene TRBV5-1; TRBD1 matches at 7 bases. This CDR3 is built from 14 residues. Germline CDR1 is SGHRS and CDR2 is YFSETQ. Losses at the gene ends were 6 bases for V and 4 bases for J; bases not matched to a gene: 6. The CDR3 nucleotides are TGCGCCAGCAATACAGGGGATGGCACCGGGGAGCTGTTTTTT. It specifies CASNTGDGTGELFF.

This chain's CDR3 is CASRGPGHPYSPLHF. CDR3 bases: TGTGCCAGCAGGGGTCCGGGACATCCCTATTCACCCCTCCACTTT. J is TRBJ1-6 and V is TRBV6-5, with D perhaps TRBD1 (6 bases). Germline V gene sequence: CDR1 MNHEY, CDR2 SVGAGI. The CDR3 totals 15 residues. The V gene lost 6 bases and the J gene lost 8 bases, with 17 bases spanning the gap.

This chain links TRBV29-1 with TRBJ2-7; possibly TRBD1 or TRBD2 for D (5 bases each). The CDR3 runs to 13 residues. The germline V gene has CDR1 SQVTM and CDR2 ANQGSEA. Here the CDR3 reads CSVQGPATYEQYF. CDR3 in DNA: TGCAGTGTTCAGGGACCCGCAACCTACGAGCAGTACTTC.

The rearrangement uses TRBV3-1 and TRBJ2-5; no clear D gene. This CDR3 has 16 amino acids. Germline-derived CDR1 and CDR2 are LGHDT and YNNKEL (reference sequence). V lost 3 bases, J lost 0 bases, and 14 bases lay in between. The CDR3 sequence is CASSQADVLYQETQYF. Written as DNA, the CDR3 is TGTGCCAGCAGCCAGGCGGACGTATTGTACCAAGAGACCCAGTACTTC.

The chain joins TRBV12-3 or TRBV12-4 to TRBJ1-5; D call uncertain. CDR3 length equals 14 residues. Trimming removed 3 bases from V and 6 bases from J, with 12 bases in between. The CDR3, as DNA: TGTGCCAGCAGTTTCTCCCCCACTTCTCAGCCCCAGCATTTT. Translated: CASSFSPTSQPQHF.

Written as DNA, the CDR3 is TGTGCCATCAGTGGGACGGCTAGCTCTGGGGCCAACGTCCTGACTTTC. Its protein is CAISGTASSGANVLTF. This chain links TRBV10-3 with TRBJ2-6; D ambiguous. V shed 4 bases and J shed 0 bases, with 10 bases lying between them. The CDR3 is made up of 16 amino acids. In germline, CDR1 is ENHRY, CDR2 SYGVKD.

The rearrangement joins TRBV7-2 to TRBJ2-7; tentative D call: TRBD1 (5 bases). The length of the CDR3 is 14 residues. The germline V gene encodes CDR1 SGHTA and CDR2 FQGNSA. Trimming took 6 bases from V and 6 from J, leaving 18 bases between them. The CDR3 region is CASSAQTARAEQYF. The CDR3 DNA sequence: TGTGCCAGCAGTGCCCAGACCGCCAGGGCCGAGCAGTACTTC. The entire variable domain, with the rest obtained from reference TRBV7-2 and TRBJ2-7, is as follows: GAGVSQSPSNKVTEKGKDVELRCDPISGHTALYWYRQSLGQGLEFLIYFQGNSAPDKSGLPSDRFSAERTGGSVSTLTIQRTQQEDSAVYLCASSAQTARAEQYFGPGTRLTVT.

This rearrangement joins TRBV20-1 to TRBJ2-5; D unclear. The CDR3 extends over 17 amino acids. Germline values: CDR1 DFQATT, CDR2 SNEGSKA (reference sequence). Between the trimmed V and J ends, which lost 6 bases and 4 bases, there was a span of 27 bases. CDR3 protein: CSARPSGGKAVGETQYF. The DNA for the CDR3 is TGCAGTGCCCGGCCGTCGGGCGGAAAGGCGGTTGGAGAGACCCAGTACTTC.